This T cell receptor beta chain is from a study of regulatory T cells in long-lasting Graves disease (dated by TCRdb to about 2021). Context from the whole study: To count as having persistent Graves' disease, a patient had to have received antithyroid drug treatment for over 5 years with TSH receptor autoantibodies remaining persistently positive. Patients with persistent Graves' disease were compared with patients with newly diagnosed Graves' disease using TCR sequencing and RNA sequencing of peripheral blood. The study was registered as a clinical trial and conducted in China. A total of about 35 samples underwent TCR sequencing, from roughly 13 patients with persistent Graves' disease and some 20 patients with newly diagnosed Graves' disease. Antithyroid drugs had been taken for approximately 10 years on average by persistent Graves' disease patients in the clinical cohort.

This clonotype was seen repeatedly, ten times or more. The target of this receptor is not known. No base quality information exists; no much larger clone differs at one position. Summary of the overall study and its limitations: Compared with newly diagnosed patients, patients with persistent Graves' disease had lower TCR Shannon entropy and fewer highly expanded clones, which suggests clonal expansion. Only the TCR beta chain was sequenced and analyzed. Only peripheral blood was studied, because thyroid tissue, the primary lesion, was inaccessible. Persistent disease showed preferential use of TRBV28, TRBJ1-2 and TRBJ2-5, whereas newly diagnosed disease favored TRBV20-1 and TRBJ2-1. The authors acknowledged the small sample size as a limitation that may reduce accuracy. Patients with persistent disease shared more public clonotypes (over 2,500) than newly diagnosed patients did (966).

Libraries were made using multiplex PCR. Reads for this sample came from an Illumina HiSeq 4000. iRepertoire HTBI primers and Arm-PCR amplification of CDR3 regions were used to construct TCR beta libraries. Gel purification was performed on PCR products prior to sequencing. On the study's bioinformatics: Gene usage analysis of CDR3 amino acid clonotypes used the approximately 56 TRBV and 12 to 15 TRBJ segments found across samples. Filtered high-quality paired reads were merged into contigs using COPE and FqMerger. BLAST was used to align contigs to IMGT TRBV, TRBD and TRBJ reference genes, with CDR3 defined following IMGT. Any clonotype with a frequency above 0.1% was classified as a highly expanded clone. Shannon entropy was used to measure repertoire diversity, and the Gini coefficient was used to measure V-J evenness. Public clonotypes were defined as clonotypes shared by more than one individual. In TCRdb, the public reads were trimmed at Q25 with fastp and aligned with MiXCR, with productive beta chains retained. All rows with the same CDR3 protein become a single entry with the most common DNA and genes. The V and J calls shown here were made by TCRdb, not taken from the authors' results. The sample table contains around 400,000 distinct CDR3 sequences; only one count was recorded for 20% to 25% of them. Approximately 27% of the sample rests with the top ten.

Per the germline V gene (reference sequence), MNHEY is the CDR1 and SMNVEV is the CDR2. V is pruned by 3 bases and J by 0 bases, leaving 5 bases of the junction without a gene match. The CDR3 contains 15 residues, cysteine and phenylalanine counted. Here the CDR3 DNA is all that survives: 45 bases in frame from base 1. Interpreted using the paper, the time point label stands for: persistent/refractory GD, antithyroid drugs over 5 years with positive TRAb. For both TCR sequencing and RNA sequencing, RNA was extracted from PBMCs in TRIzol. The diagnosis of Graves' disease was made according to American Thyroid Association guidelines. Patients were recruited from an endocrinology department in Xi'an, China. From each patient, around 9 milliliters of peripheral blood was collected into an EDTA anticoagulant tube. Ficoll Paque Plus density gradient separation was used to isolate PBMCs, and no additional T cell sorting was done. An Agilent 2100 Bioanalyzer and agarose gel were used to assess RNA quality, and a NanoDrop 2000 was used to measure RNA concentration.

The sequence derives from a woman between 40 and 50 years old with Graves disease. Donor details come from another sample of the same person, matched by shared clones. The specimen was peripheral blood mononuclear cells (PBMCs), collected when the disease was refractory, from a patient treated with antithyroid drugs. The V and J segments used are TRBV27 and TRBJ2-7, and 7 junctional nucleotides match TRBD1. The DNA sequence follows: TGTGCCAGCAGTTTCCAGGGGACAGCCTCCTACGAGCAGTACTTC. Translation gives CASSFQGTASYEQYF.